The rows below give T cell receptor beta chains drawn from one sample of a study of T cell changes during pregnancy in multiple sclerosis. Libraries were prepared by immunoSEQ multiplex PCR; TCRdb keeps only in-frame clonotypes and omits some of them. The sample contains 20,000 to 25,000 clones, around 85% of which appear only once. The specimen was CD8+ T cells from peripheral blood mononuclear cells, collected before pregnancy. The receptors were sampled from a female donor with multiple sclerosis, enrolled in a pregnancy study. Each CDR3 is given with its conserved first and last residue. The D gene is left open where the match is weak. Only part of the rows carry a size: once, few, many, or a class if the clone is expanded.

v_gene,abundance,j_gene,d_gene,CDR3aa,CDR3nt
TRBV5-1,-,TRBJ1-1,-,CASSLEGVPGEEAFF,TGCGCCAGCAGCTTGGAGGGGGTTCCCGGCGAAGAGGCTTTCTTT
TRBV5-1,once,TRBJ2-7,-,CASSLGGGSGYEQYF,TGCGCCAGCAGCTTGGGAGGTGGGAGTGGGTACGAGCAGTACTTC
TRBV11-3,-,TRBJ2-1,TRBD2,CASSLGTSLDEQFF,TGTGCCAGCAGCTTGGGGACTAGCTTAGATGAGCAGTTCTTC
TRBV27,-,TRBJ2-7,TRBD2,CASSLFLAGTYEQYF,TGTGCCAGCAGTTTATTCCTAGCGGGAACCTACGAGCAGTACTTC
TRBV2,-,TRBJ1-1,-,CASSDQGGLLTEAFF,TGTGCCAGCAGTGACCAGGGAGGATTACTCACTGAAGCTTTCTTT
TRBV4-1,few,TRBJ2-7,TRBD1,CASSQGQDRAYEQYF,TGCGCCAGCAGCCAAGGCCAGGACAGGGCCTACGAGCAGTACTTC
TRBV5-1,-,TRBJ1-4,TRBD1,CASSSSGTGVTSDEKLFF,TGCGCCAGCAGCTCATCCGGGACAGGGGTTACGTCGGATGAAAAACTGTTTTTT
TRBV29-1,-,TRBJ2-7,TRBD2,CSVQLAGLYEQYF,TGCAGCGTTCAGCTAGCGGGACTCTACGAGCAGTACTTC
TRBV27,-,TRBJ2-1,TRBD2,CASSLTSGRRWEQFF,TGTGCCAGCAGTCTAACTAGCGGGAGGAGATGGGAGCAGTTCTTC
TRBV5-6,-,TRBJ1-2,-,CASSLAIQDYGYTF,TGTGCCAGCAGCTTGGCTATCCAGGACTATGGCTACACCTTC
TRBV4-1,-,TRBJ1-1,TRBD1,CASSLIGTGNTEAFF,TGCGCCAGCAGCCTTATCGGGACAGGGAACACTGAAGCTTTCTTT
TRBV2,-,TRBJ2-5,-,CARTKGPEETQYF,TGTGCCAGGACGAAGGGGCCCGAGGAGACCCAGTACTTC
TRBV6-5,many,TRBJ1-2,-,CASSYFMIPVYGYTF,TGTGCCAGCAGTTACTTCATGATCCCAGTCTATGGCTACACCTTC
TRBV6-1,-,TRBJ2-7,-,CASSDHSRYEQYF,TGTGCCAGCAGTGACCACAGCCGATACGAGCAGTACTTC
TRBV7-9,once,TRBJ2-1,-,CASSHYLARDEQFF,TGTGCCAGCAGCCATTACCTAGCCCGGGATGAGCAGTTCTTC
TRBV5-1,-,TRBJ2-3,-,CASSDSTASTDTQYF,TGCGCCAGCAGCGATTCGACAGCCAGCACAGATACGCAGTATTTT
TRBV7-9,-,TRBJ2-3,TRBD2,CASSSSGGEPSTDTQYF,TGTGCCAGCAGCTCCTCGGGAGGAGAACCTAGCACAGATACGCAGTATTTT
TRBV7-6,-,TRBJ2-3,TRBD2,CASSFTSGSTDTQYF,TGTGCCAGCAGCTTTACTAGCGGAAGCACAGATACGCAGTATTTT
TRBV2,-,TRBJ2-7,TRBD2,CASTTPLGGYEQYF,TGTGCCAGCACCACCCCTCTGGGGGGGTACGAGCAGTACTTC
TRBV27,few,TRBJ2-2,TRBD1,CASSLSTGGSTGELFF,TGTGCCAGCAGTTTAAGTACAGGGGGGAGCACCGGGGAGCTGTTTTTT
TRBV6-6,-,TRBJ2-1,TRBD1,CASSYAGTGGGDEQFF,TGTGCCAGCAGTTACGCCGGGACAGGGGGCGGCGATGAGCAGTTCTTC
TRBV28,-,TRBJ2-7,-,CASSSQGTYEQYF,TGTGCCAGCAGTTCCCAGGGAACCTACGAGCAGTACTTC
TRBV15,once,TRBJ2-3,TRBD1,CATSRPGQHKDTQYF,TGTGCCACCAGCAGGCCGGGACAGCACAAAGATACGCAGTATTTT
TRBV19,-,TRBJ2-1,TRBD2,CASSLTSGTYEQFF,TGTGCCAGTAGTCTGACTAGCGGGACATATGAGCAGTTCTTC
TRBV5-1,once,TRBJ1-1,-,CASSLVRDTEAFF,TGCGCCAGCAGCTTGGTGAGGGACACTGAAGCTTTCTTT
TRBV4-1,-,TRBJ1-5,TRBD1,CASSPRTGNNQPQHF,TGCGCCAGCAGCCCCAGGACAGGGAACAATCAGCCCCAGCATTTT
TRBV30,-,TRBJ2-7,-,CAWSGGYEQYF,TGTGCCTGGAGTGGAGGCTACGAGCAGTACTTC
TRBV27,few,TRBJ2-2,TRBD2,CASSSGLAGGPGELFF,TGTGCCAGCAGTTCGGGACTAGCGGGAGGACCGGGGGAGCTGTTTTTT
TRBV5-1,-,TRBJ2-5,TRBD2,CASSLSLAGGRQETQYF,TGCGCCAGCAGCTTGTCCCTAGCGGGAGGTCGGCAGGAGACCCAGTACTTC
TRBV30,few,TRBJ1-5,TRBD1,CAWGQGRNQPQHF,TGTGCCTGGGGACAGGGTCGGAATCAGCCCCAGCATTTT
TRBV2,-,TRBJ1-2,-,CASFEGYTF,TGTGCCAGCTTCGAGGGCTACACCTTC
TRBV10-3,-,TRBJ2-5,TRBD1,CAISEGQGGEETQYF,TGTGCCATCAGTGAGGGACAGGGGGGAGAAGAGACCCAGTACTTC
TRBV10-3,-,TRBJ1-1,TRBD1,CAISIDRGHNTEAFF,TGTGCCATCAGTATTGACAGGGGGCATAACACTGAAGCTTTCTTT
TRBV7-7,once,TRBJ2-5,TRBD2,CASSVELAQETQYF,TGTGCCAGCAGCGTAGAACTAGCGCAAGAGACCCAGTACTTC
TRBV7-2,-,TRBJ2-3,TRBD2,CASSLGVLGLAESTDTQYF,TGTGCCAGCAGCTTAGGGGTCTTGGGACTAGCGGAGAGCACAGATACGCAGTATTTT
TRBV9,-,TRBJ2-1,-,CASSWGGPEQFF,TGTGCCAGCAGCTGGGGGGGCCCTGAGCAGTTCTTC
TRBV28,few,TRBJ2-3,TRBD1,CASSLPPTGWSTDTQYF,TGTGCCAGCAGTTTACCCCCGACAGGGTGGAGCACAGATACGCAGTATTTT
TRBV2,-,TRBJ2-3,-,CASSEVSNLSDTQYF,TGTGCCAGCAGTGAAGTCTCTAATCTATCAGATACGCAGTATTTT
TRBV27,-,TRBJ2-3,TRBD2,CASSLSIRLAGGDTQYF,TGTGCCAGCAGTTTATCAATCCGACTAGCGGGAGGGGATACGCAGTATTTT
TRBV25-1,-,TRBJ2-7,TRBD2,CASSESQRDGGEQYF,TGTGCCAGCAGTGAATCCCAGCGGGACGGGGGCGAGCAGTACTTC
TRBV27,-,TRBJ1-2,TRBD1,CASRTGGAYGYTF,TGTGCCAGCAGGACAGGGGGCGCCTATGGCTACACCTTC
TRBV6-4,medium-sized,TRBJ2-1,TRBD1,CASSDSTGGYNEQFF,TGTGCCAGCAGTGACTCCACAGGGGGCTACAATGAGCAGTTCTTC
TRBV10-2,-,TRBJ2-2,-,CASGMAGPHNTGELFF,TGCGCCAGCGGAATGGCGGGACCGCATAACACCGGGGAGCTGTTTTTT
TRBV27,-,TRBJ2-1,TRBD2,CASSLTGLAHEQFF,TGTGCCAGCAGTTTAACAGGACTAGCACATGAGCAGTTCTTC